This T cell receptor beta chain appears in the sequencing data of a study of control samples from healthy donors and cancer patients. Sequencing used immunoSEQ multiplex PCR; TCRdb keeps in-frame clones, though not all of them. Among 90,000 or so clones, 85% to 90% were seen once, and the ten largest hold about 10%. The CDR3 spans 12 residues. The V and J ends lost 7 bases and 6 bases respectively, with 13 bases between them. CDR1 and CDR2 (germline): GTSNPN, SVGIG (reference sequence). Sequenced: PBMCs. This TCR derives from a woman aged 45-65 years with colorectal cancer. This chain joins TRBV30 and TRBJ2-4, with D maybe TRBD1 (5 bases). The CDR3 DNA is TGTGCCTCGCAGGGATTCCTAAACATTCAGTACTTC. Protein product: CASQGFLNIQYF.